The source of this T cell receptor (beta chain) is a study of T cells in Graves' hyperthyroidism and ophthalmopathy. CDR3 length equals 12 residues. Per germline, CDR1 MNHEY and CDR2 SVGAGI. V shed 2 bases and J shed 3 bases, with 5 bases lying between them. Clinical symptoms, serum thyroxine, TRAb, thyroid ultrasound and orbital computed tomography established diagnosis. About this clonotype itself: Its antigen is currently unknown.

RNA transcripts served as the template for amplifying TCR beta CDR3 regions. First-round RT-PCR targeting the TCR CDR3 was performed with the HTBI primer set. From the multiplex PCR reads, TCRdb called clonotypes with MiXCR, one entry per CDR3 protein. Among over 250,000 distinct CDR3 sequences listed, over 20% were seen once. Findings and caveats of the study: Blood also held most thyroid clonotypes expanded beyond 0.001. A model of 13 V-J pairs discriminated ophthalmopathy from stable hyperthyroidism. For ophthalmopathy, model prediction preceded onset by a median approximately 6 months.

The chain joins TRBV6-5 to TRBJ2-7; no reliable D call. Specimen: blood. The clonotype originates from a man aged 25-45 years with Graves' ophthalmopathy. CDR3 DNA sequence: TGTGCCAGCAGTTACAATAACTACGAGCAGTACTTC. Amino acid sequence: CASSYNNYEQYF.